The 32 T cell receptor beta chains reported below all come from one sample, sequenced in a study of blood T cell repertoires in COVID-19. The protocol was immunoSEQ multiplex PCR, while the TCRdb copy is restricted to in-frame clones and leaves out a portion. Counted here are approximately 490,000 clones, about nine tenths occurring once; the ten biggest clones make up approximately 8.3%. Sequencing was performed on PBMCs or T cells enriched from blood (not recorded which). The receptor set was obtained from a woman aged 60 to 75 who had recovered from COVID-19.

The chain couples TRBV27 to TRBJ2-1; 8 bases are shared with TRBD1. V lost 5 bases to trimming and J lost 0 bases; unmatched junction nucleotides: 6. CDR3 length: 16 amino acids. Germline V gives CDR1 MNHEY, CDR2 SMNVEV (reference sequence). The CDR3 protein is CASSDRGPSSYNEQFF. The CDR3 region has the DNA TGTGCCAGCAGTGACAGGGGACCAAGCTCCTACAATGAGCAGTTCTTC.

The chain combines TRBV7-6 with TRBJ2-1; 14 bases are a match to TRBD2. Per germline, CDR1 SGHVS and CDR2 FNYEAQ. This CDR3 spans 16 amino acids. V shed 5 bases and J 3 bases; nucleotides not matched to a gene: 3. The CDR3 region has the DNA TGTGCCAGCAGCCCGACTAGCGGGGGGGTCTACAATGAGCAGTTCTTC. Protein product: CASSPTSGGVYNEQFF.

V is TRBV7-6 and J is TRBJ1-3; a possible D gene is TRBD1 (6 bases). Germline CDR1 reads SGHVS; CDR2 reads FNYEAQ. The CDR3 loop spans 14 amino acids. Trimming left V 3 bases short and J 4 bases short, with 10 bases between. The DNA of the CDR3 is TGTGCCAGCAGCTTCGGGGGGCCAGGAAACACCATATATTTT. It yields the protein CASSFGGPGNTIYF. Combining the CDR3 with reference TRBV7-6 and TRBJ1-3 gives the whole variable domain GAGVSQSPRYKVTKRGQDVALRCDPISGHVSLYWYRQALGQGPEFLTYFNYEAQQDKSGLPNDRFSAERPEGSISTLTIQRTEQRDSAMYRCASSFGGPGNTIYFGEGSWLTVV.

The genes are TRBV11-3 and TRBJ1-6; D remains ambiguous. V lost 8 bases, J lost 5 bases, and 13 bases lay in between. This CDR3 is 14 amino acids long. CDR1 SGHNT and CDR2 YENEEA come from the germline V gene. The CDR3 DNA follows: TGTGCCAGCCGATCGGGGATTAATAATTCACCCCTCCACTTT. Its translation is CASRSGINNSPLHF.

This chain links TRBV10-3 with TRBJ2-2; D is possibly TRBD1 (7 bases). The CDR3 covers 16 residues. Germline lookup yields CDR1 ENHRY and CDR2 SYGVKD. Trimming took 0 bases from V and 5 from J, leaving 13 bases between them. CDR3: CAISESRAGGTGELFF. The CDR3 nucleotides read TGTGCCATCAGTGAGTCGAGGGCAGGGGGGACCGGGGAGCTGTTTTTT.

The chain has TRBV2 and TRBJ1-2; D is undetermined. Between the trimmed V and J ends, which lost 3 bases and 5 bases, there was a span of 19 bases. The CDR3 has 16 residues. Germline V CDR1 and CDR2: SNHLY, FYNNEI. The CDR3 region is CASSDKGSSRGYGYTF. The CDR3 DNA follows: TGTGCCAGCAGTGATAAAGGGTCGTCGCGAGGGTATGGCTACACCTTC.

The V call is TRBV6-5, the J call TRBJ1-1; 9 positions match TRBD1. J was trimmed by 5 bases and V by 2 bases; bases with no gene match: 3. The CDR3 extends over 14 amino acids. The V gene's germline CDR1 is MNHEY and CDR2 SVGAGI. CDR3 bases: TGTGCCAGCAGTTACGAGACAGGGGGAACTGAAGCTTTCTTT. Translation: CASSYETGGTEAFF.

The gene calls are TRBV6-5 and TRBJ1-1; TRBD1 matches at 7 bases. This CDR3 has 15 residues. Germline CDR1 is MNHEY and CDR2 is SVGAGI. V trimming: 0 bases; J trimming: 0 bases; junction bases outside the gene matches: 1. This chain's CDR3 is CASSYSGGLNTEAFF. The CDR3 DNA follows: TGTGCCAGCAGTTACTCAGGGGGCCTGAACACTGAAGCTTTCTTT.

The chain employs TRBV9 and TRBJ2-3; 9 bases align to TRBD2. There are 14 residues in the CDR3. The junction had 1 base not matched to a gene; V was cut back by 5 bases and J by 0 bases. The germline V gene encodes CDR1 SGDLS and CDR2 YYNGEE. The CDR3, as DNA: TGTGCCAGCAGGCGGGGGGGAAGCACAGATACGCAGTATTTT. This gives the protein CASRRGGSTDTQYF.

This CDR3 is CASRTGTGAFYGYTF. The CDR3 DNA follows: TGTGCCAGTAGGACCGGGACAGGGGCGTTCTATGGCTACACCTTC. The V and J genes are TRBV19 and TRBJ1-2; 10 nucleotides line up with TRBD1. Trimming at V came to 6 bases and at J to 4 bases, leaving 8 bases not matched to a gene. CDR1 and CDR2 (germline): LNHDA, SQIVND (reference sequence). The CDR3 runs 15 residues.

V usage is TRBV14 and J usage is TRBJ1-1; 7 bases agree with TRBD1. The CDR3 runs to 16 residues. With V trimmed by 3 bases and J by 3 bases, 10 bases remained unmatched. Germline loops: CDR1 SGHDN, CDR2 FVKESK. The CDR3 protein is CASSHPTGSRDTEAFF. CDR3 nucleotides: TGTGCCAGCAGCCATCCGACAGGGTCCAGGGACACTGAAGCTTTCTTT.

CDR3 in DNA: TGTGCCAGTAGCGACAGGGGAACCGGGGAGCTGTTTTTT. Translation: CASSDRGTGELFF. V gene TRBV19 combines with J gene TRBJ2-2; the match to TRBD1 covers 8 bases. The CDR3 sequence is 13 residues long. Germline loops: CDR1 LNHDA, CDR2 SQIVND (reference sequence). The junction had 2 bases not matched to a gene; V was cut back by 6 bases and J by 5 bases.

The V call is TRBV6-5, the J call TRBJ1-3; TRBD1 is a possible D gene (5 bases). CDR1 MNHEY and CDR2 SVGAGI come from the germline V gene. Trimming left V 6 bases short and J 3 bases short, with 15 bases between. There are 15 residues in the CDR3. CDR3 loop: CASSASGGSGNTIYF. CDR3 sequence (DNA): TGTGCCAGCAGCGCATCCGGGGGTAGTGGAAACACCATATATTTT.

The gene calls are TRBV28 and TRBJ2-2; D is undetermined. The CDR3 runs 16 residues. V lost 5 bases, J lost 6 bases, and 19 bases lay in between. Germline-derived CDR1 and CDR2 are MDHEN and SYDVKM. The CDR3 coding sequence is TGTGCCAGCAGTCTAAGGCCCCAGGTGTCGTCCGGGGAGCTGTTTTTT. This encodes CASSLRPQVSSGELFF.

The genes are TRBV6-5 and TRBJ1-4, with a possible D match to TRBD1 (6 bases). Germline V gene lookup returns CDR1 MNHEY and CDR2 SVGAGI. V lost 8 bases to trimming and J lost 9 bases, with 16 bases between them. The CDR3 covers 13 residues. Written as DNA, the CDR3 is TGTGCCAGCGGGTATGGACAGCTGAAAAAACTGTTTTTT. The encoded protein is CASGYGQLKKLFF.

The CDR3 nucleotides read TGCGCCAGCATGCGGACAGGGAACACCGGGGAGCTGTTTTTT. Translating it yields CASMRTGNTGELFF. The V call is TRBV5-1, the J call TRBJ2-2; TRBD1 matches 7 bases. The ends lost 6 bases at V and 1 base at J; junction bases unmatched: 3. The CDR3 has 14 residues. Germline values: CDR1 SGHRS, CDR2 YFSETQ.

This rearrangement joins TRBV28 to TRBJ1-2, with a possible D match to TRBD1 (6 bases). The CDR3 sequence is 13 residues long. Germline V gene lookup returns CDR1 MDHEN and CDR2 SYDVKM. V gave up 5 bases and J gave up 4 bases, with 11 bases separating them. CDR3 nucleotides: TGTGCCAGCAGTCCCTCAGGGGTCTATGGCTACACCTTC. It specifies CASSPSGVYGYTF.

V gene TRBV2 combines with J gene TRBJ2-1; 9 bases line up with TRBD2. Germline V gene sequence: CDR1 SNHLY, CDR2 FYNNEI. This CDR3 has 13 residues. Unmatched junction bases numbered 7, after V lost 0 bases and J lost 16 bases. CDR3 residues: CASSEASGGVLFF. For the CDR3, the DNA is TGTGCCAGCAGTGAAGCTAGCGGGGGTGTTCTTTTCTTC.

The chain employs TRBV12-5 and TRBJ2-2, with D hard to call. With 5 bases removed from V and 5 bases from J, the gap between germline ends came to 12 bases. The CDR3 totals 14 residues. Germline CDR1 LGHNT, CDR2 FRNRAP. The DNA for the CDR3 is TGTGCTAGTGGTACTGTAGTGGTGACCGGGGAGCTGTTTTTT. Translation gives CASGTVVVTGELFF.

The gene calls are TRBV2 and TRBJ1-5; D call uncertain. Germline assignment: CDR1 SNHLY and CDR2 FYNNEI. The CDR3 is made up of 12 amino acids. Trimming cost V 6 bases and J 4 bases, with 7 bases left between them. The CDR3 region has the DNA TGTGCCAGCAGCTTGGAGAATCAGCCCCAGCATTTT. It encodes CASSLENQPQHF.

The CDR3 protein is CASSQTTSGGYNEQFF. In nucleotides, the CDR3 is TGCGCCAGCAGCCAGACTACTAGCGGGGGATACAATGAGCAGTTCTTC. The chain carries TRBV4-1 and TRBJ2-1, with 11 bases identical to TRBD2. CDR1 is MGHRA and CDR2 is YSYEKL in the germline V gene. The CDR3 covers 16 residues. With V trimmed by 3 bases and J by 4 bases, 5 bases remained unmatched.

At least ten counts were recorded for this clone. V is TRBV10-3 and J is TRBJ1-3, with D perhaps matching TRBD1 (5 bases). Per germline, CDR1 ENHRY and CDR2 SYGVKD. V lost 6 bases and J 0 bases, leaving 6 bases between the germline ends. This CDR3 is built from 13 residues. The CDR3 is CAIRTVSGNTIYF. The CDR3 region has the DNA TGTGCCATCAGGACAGTCTCTGGAAACACCATATATTTT.

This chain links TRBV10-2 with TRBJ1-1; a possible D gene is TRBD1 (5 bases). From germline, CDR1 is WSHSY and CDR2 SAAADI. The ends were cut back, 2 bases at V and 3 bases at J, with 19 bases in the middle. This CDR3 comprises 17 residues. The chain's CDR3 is CASSEIRRGLRDTEAFF. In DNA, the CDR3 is TGCGCCAGCAGTGAGATCAGGAGGGGCTTGCGGGACACTGAAGCTTTCTTT.

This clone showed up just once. Here the CDR3 reads CASSQVVVEKLFF. CDR3 bases: TGCGCCAGCAGCCAAGTGGTAGTTGAAAAACTGTTTTTT. The V gene is TRBV4-1, the J gene TRBJ1-4; unclear D gene. V dropped 1 base and J dropped 7 bases, with 7 bases sitting between them. The CDR3 spans 13 residues. Looked up from germline, CDR1 is MGHRA and CDR2 is YSYEKL.

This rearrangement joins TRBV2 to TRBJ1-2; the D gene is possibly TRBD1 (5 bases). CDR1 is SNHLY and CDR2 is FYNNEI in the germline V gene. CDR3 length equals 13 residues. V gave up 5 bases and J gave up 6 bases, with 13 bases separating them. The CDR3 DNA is TGTGCCAGCAGTCGCGGACCGGGGGATGGCTACACCTTC. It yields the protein CASSRGPGDGYTF.

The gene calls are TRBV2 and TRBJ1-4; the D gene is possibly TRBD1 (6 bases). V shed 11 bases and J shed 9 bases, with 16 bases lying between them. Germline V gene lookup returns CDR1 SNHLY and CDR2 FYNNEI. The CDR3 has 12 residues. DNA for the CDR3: TGTGCCGGAGCGACAGGCGTCAAAAAACTGTTTTTT. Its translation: CAGATGVKKLFF.

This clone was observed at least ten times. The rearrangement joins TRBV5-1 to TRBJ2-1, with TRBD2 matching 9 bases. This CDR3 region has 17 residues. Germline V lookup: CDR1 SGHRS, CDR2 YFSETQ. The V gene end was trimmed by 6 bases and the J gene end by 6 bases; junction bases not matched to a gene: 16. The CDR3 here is CASTFQGAGGPRNEQFF. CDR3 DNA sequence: TGCGCCAGCACCTTCCAAGGGGCGGGGGGGCCTCGCAATGAGCAGTTCTTC.

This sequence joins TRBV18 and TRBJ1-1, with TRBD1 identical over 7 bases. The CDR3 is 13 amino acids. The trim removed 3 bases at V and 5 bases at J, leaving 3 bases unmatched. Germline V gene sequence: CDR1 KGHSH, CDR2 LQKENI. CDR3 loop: CASSPTGETEAFF. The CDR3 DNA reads TGTGCCAGCTCACCTACAGGGGAAACTGAAGCTTTCTTT.

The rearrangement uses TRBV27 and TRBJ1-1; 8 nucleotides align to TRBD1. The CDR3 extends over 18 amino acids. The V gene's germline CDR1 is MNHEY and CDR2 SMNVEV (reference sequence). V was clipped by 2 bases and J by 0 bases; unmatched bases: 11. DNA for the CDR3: TGTGCCAGCAGTTTAAGGGGTCCCGGGACAGGTTTGAACACTGAAGCTTTCTTT. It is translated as CASSLRGPGTGLNTEAFF.

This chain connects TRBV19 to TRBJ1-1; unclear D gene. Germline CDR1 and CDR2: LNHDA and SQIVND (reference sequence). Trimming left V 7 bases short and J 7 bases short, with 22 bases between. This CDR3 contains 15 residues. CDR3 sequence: CASNTVAGGNLEAFF. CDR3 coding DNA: TGTGCCAGTAATACCGTGGCGGGAGGCAACCTTGAAGCTTTCTTT. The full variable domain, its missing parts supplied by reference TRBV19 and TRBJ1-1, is DGGITQSPKYLFRKEGQNVTLSCEQNLNHDAMYWYRQDPGQGLRLIYYSQIVNDFQKGDIAEGYSVSREKKESFPLTVTSAQKNPTAFYLCASNTVAGGNLEAFFGQGTRLTVV.

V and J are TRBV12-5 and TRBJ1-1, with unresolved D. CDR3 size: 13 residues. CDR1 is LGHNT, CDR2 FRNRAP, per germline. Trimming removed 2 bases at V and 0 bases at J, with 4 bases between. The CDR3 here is CASGLSVNTEAFF. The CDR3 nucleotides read TGTGCTAGTGGTTTGTCAGTGAACACTGAAGCTTTCTTT.

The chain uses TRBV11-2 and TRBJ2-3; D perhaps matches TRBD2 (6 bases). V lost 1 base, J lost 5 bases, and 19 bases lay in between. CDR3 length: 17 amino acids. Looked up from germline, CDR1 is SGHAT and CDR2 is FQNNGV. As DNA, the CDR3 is TGTGCCAGCAGCTTAGCCCTCCCAGGTGGAGGGAAAGATACGCAGTATTTT. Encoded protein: CASSLALPGGGKDTQYF. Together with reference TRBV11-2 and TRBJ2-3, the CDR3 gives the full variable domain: EAGVAQSPRYKIIEKRQSVAFWCNPISGHATLYWYQQILGQGPKLLIQFQNNGVVDDSQLPKDRFSAERLKGVDSTLKIQPAKLEDSAVYLCASSLALPGGGKDTQYFGPGTRLTVL.